This entry features one T cell receptor beta chain sequence. Produced via immunoSEQ multiplex PCR; TCRdb's table is partial and in-frame only. The sample lists some 240,000 clones; 80% to 95% were seen once. The sample is drawn from a study of blood T cell repertoires in COVID-19. The CDR3 runs 13 residues. The V and J ends lost 6 bases and 5 bases respectively, with 14 bases between them. Germline V gives CDR1 SGHRS, CDR2 YFSETQ. The rearrangement uses TRBV5-1 and TRBJ1-1; possible D gene TRBD1, 6 bases. Sequencing used peripheral blood. The TCR originated in a man in his 60s with COVID-19, enrolled during active disease. The DNA of the CDR3 is TGCGCCAGCACCGAAGGGGGGGGAACTGAAGCTTTCTTT. Translated: CASTEGGGTEAFF.